A single sample gave rise to the 22 T cell receptor beta chains below, sequenced in a study of blood T cell repertoires in COVID-19. The protocol was immunoSEQ multiplex PCR, while the TCRdb copy is restricted to in-frame clones and leaves out a portion. Altogether roughly 360,000 clones are present, roughly 86% being singletons, with the ten largest covering approximately 1.2%. Sequences were obtained from PBMCs or T cells enriched from blood (not recorded which). These TCRs come from a man aged 30-40 years who had recovered from COVID-19.

The chain carries TRBV5-1 and TRBJ1-2, with D possibly matching TRBD1 (5 bases). The CDR3 totals 13 residues. Germline V CDR1 and CDR2: SGHRS, YFSETQ. V lost 2 bases to trimming and J lost 7 bases, with 12 bases between them. DNA of the CDR3: TGCGCCAGCAGCTTACAGGTTACCTCTGGCTACACCTTC. This codes for CASSLQVTSGYTF.

V is TRBV7-8 and J is TRBJ1-4, with D hard to call. Germline V gene data show CDR1 as SGHVS and CDR2 as FQNEAQ. CDR3 length equals 15 residues. Trimming pared 2 bases from V and 0 bases from J, leaving 7 bases between. The CDR3 protein is CASSLRTSTNEKLFF. The DNA for the CDR3 is TGTGCCAGCAGCTTAAGGACTTCAACTAATGAAAAACTGTTTTTT. The full variable domain, completed using reference TRBV7-8 and TRBJ1-4, is GAGVSQSPRYKVAKRGQDVALRCDPISGHVSLFWYQQALGQGPEFLTYFQNEAQLDKSGLPSDRFFAERPEGSVSTLKIQRTQQEDSAVYLCASSLRTSTNEKLFFGSGTQLSVL.

This clone has just one count. V usage is TRBV19 and J usage is TRBJ1-4, with no clear D. With 6 bases removed from V and 6 bases from J, the gap between germline ends came to 8 bases. The CDR3 extends over 12 amino acids. Germline assignment: CDR1 LNHDA and CDR2 SQIVND (reference sequence). CDR3 region: CASSRVHEKLFF. As DNA, the CDR3 is TGTGCCAGTAGCCGGGTACATGAAAAACTGTTTTTT. The whole variable domain, remainder taken from reference TRBV19 and TRBJ1-4, is DGGITQSPKYLFRKEGQNVTLSCEQNLNHDAMYWYRQDPGQGLRLIYYSQIVNDFQKGDIAEGYSVSREKKESFPLTVTSAQKNPTAFYLCASSRVHEKLFFGSGTQLSVL.

The chain links TRBV27 to TRBJ1-1, with a possible D match to TRBD1 (5 bases). The V gene lost 4 bases and the J gene lost 2 bases, with 11 bases spanning the gap. The CDR3 extends over 14 amino acids. In germline, CDR1 is MNHEY, CDR2 SMNVEV (reference sequence). The CDR3 loop is CASSYQGLNTEAFF. The DNA of the CDR3 is TGTGCCAGCAGTTATCAGGGCCTCAACACTGAAGCTTTCTTT.

The chain couples TRBV18 to TRBJ1-2; TRBD1 matches 7 bases. CDR1 and CDR2 (germline): KGHSH, LQKENI. V shed 3 bases and J 9 bases; nucleotides not matched to a gene: 13. The CDR3 loop spans 15 amino acids. As DNA, the CDR3 is TGTGCCAGCTCACCTGGCCCGGGACAGCTATTTAGCTACACCTTC. Protein: CASSPGPGQLFSYTF.

The chain joins TRBV7-6 to TRBJ1-5; D gene ambiguous. The CDR3 runs 15 residues. Germline values: CDR1 SGHVS, CDR2 FNYEAQ. V shed 1 base and J shed 4 bases, with 11 bases lying between them. The CDR3 nucleotides read TGTGCCAGCAGCTTAGTGTTCGGGGAGAATCAGCCCCAGCATTTT. Its protein is CASSLVFGENQPQHF.

This chain uses TRBV3-1 (or the pseudogene TRBV3-2) with TRBJ1-5, with a weak D call TRBD1 (6 bases). CDR1 and CDR2 from the germline V gene are LGHDT and YNNKEL (reference sequence). CDR3 size: 14 residues. Trimming pared 1 base from V and 8 bases from J, leaving 12 bases between. Here the CDR3 DNA reads TGTGCCAGCAGCCAAGGGGGGAGGGGGAAGCCCCAGCATTTT. Protein product: CASSQGGRGKPQHF.

This chain links TRBV2 with TRBJ1-1, with D unresolved. CDR1 SNHLY and CDR2 FYNNEI come from the germline V gene. The V end lost 7 bases, the J end lost 9 bases, and 18 bases lay between the germline ends. The CDR3 is made up of 13 amino acids. The CDR3 DNA sequence: TGTGCCAGCACCTACGCGGGGATAGAAAAAGCTTTCTTT. Encoded protein: CASTYAGIEKAFF.

The chain is built from TRBV7-9 and TRBJ2-5, with D maybe TRBD1 (6 bases). Trimming left V 1 base short and J 6 bases short, with 12 bases between. Germline CDR1 SEHNR, CDR2 FQNEAQ (reference sequence). The CDR3 runs to 14 residues. For the CDR3, the DNA is TGTGCCAGCAGCTTAGAGCCAGGGGAAAAGACCCAGTACTTC. Amino acid sequence: CASSLEPGEKTQYF.

The V call is TRBV6-5, the J call TRBJ2-1; TRBD1 matches at 9 bases. This CDR3 region has 15 residues. The V and J ends lost 5 bases and 6 bases, in that order; junction bases with no gene match: 8. Looked up from germline, CDR1 is MNHEY and CDR2 is SVGAGI. CDR3 nucleotide sequence: TGTGCCAGCAGTAACGGACAGGGGAATTTCAATGAGCAGTTCTTC. Translating it yields CASSNGQGNFNEQFF.

This clone occurred once. The chain combines TRBV6-5 with TRBJ1-2; 7 positions agree with TRBD1. This CDR3 region has 14 residues. The germline V gene has CDR1 MNHEY and CDR2 SVGAGI. V dropped 8 bases and J dropped 4; count of bases not matched to a gene: 10. CDR3 bases: TGTGCCAGCGAGACGACAGGGAACACCTATGGCTACACCTTC. It yields the protein CASETTGNTYGYTF.

This rearrangement joins TRBV7-9 to TRBJ2-1; D may be TRBD1 (6 bases). The V and J ends lost 10 bases and 0 bases respectively, with 16 bases between them. The CDR3 loop spans 15 amino acids. Germline CDR1 reads SEHNR; CDR2 reads FQNEAQ (reference sequence). The CDR3 is CATQLDRLSYNEQFF. The CDR3 coding sequence is TGTGCCACGCAACTAGACAGGCTCTCCTACAATGAGCAGTTCTTC.

This CDR3 is CASSPGTSGGAVETQYF. The DNA of the CDR3 is TGTGCCAGCAGCCCTGGGACTAGCGGGGGGGCTGTGGAGACCCAGTACTTC. The chain carries TRBV9 and TRBJ2-5; 16 bases are a match to TRBD2. This CDR3 is built from 17 residues. J gave up 5 bases and V 4 bases, and 8 bases lay outside the gene matches. Germline V gene data show CDR1 as SGDLS and CDR2 as YYNGEE. Looking up the rest from reference TRBV9 and TRBJ2-5 gives the full variable domain: DSGVTQTPKHLITATGQRVTLRCSPRSGDLSVYWYQQSLDQGLQFLIQYYNGEERAKGNILERFSAQQFPDLHSELNLSSLELGDSALYFCASSPGTSGGAVETQYFGPGTRLLVL.

This clone was counted between two and nine times. This sequence joins TRBV14 and TRBJ1-2, with 7 bases that match TRBD1. The CDR3 loop spans 14 amino acids. From germline, CDR1 is SGHDN and CDR2 FVKESK. Unmatched junction bases numbered 3, after V lost 0 bases and J lost 5 bases. CDR3 sequence (DNA): TGTGCCAGCAGCCAAGATGCAGGGGGGTATGGCTACACCTTC. This translates into CASSQDAGGYGYTF.

J is TRBJ2-7 and V is TRBV18; D call uncertain. Germline values: CDR1 KGHSH, CDR2 LQKENI. The germline V and J ends were trimmed by 10 bases and 1 base, with 8 bases remaining between them. The CDR3 sequence is 11 residues long. The CDR3 DNA reads TGTGCCACCATGGAGTCCTACGAGCAGTACTTC. Protein product: CATMESYEQYF.

J is TRBJ1-4 and V is TRBV18; no reliable D call. Per germline, CDR1 KGHSH and CDR2 LQKENI. Between the trimmed V and J ends, which lost 5 bases and 3 bases, there was a span of 13 bases. This CDR3 has 15 amino acids. The CDR3 sequence is CASSENGAANEKLFF. CDR3 nucleotides: TGTGCCAGCTCAGAAAACGGTGCGGCTAATGAAAAACTGTTTTTT.

The rearrangement links TRBV3-1 (or the pseudogene TRBV3-2) to TRBJ1-3, with D maybe TRBD1 (6 bases). The CDR3 loop spans 15 amino acids. V was cut by 5 bases and J by 4 bases, with 15 bases left in between. Germline V lookup: CDR1 LGHDT, CDR2 YNNKEL (reference sequence). The DNA for the CDR3 is TGTGCCAGCAGCTCGACGAGGGGGTTCGGAAACACCATATATTTT. This encodes CASSSTRGFGNTIYF.

The chain couples TRBV27 to TRBJ1-6, with 10 bases fitting TRBD1. Germline assignment: CDR1 MNHEY and CDR2 SMNVEV (reference sequence). The ends lost 6 bases at V and 6 bases at J; junction bases unmatched: 5. This CDR3 has 15 amino acids. CDR3: CASRTGGGFNSPLHF. CDR3 bases: TGTGCCAGCAGGACAGGGGGCGGCTTTAATTCACCCCTCCACTTT.

This clone has a handful of counts. The rearrangement uses TRBV7-9 and TRBJ2-1; D may be TRBD2 (5 bases). Trimming shortened V by 8 bases and J by 7 bases, and 12 bases separated the two germline ends. The CDR3 covers 12 residues. Germline values: CDR1 SEHNR, CDR2 FQNEAQ (reference sequence). The CDR3 is CASLPRANEQFF. The CDR3 nucleotides read TGTGCCAGCCTCCCGAGGGCGAATGAGCAGTTCTTC.

The chain employs TRBV25-1 and TRBJ1-1; a possible D gene is TRBD1 (5 bases). Germline V gene lookup returns CDR1 MGHDK and CDR2 SYGVNS. Trimming removed 1 base at V and 0 bases at J, with 12 bases between. This CDR3 comprises 16 residues. As DNA, the CDR3 is TGTGCCAGCAGTGAATTGGGGAGGGGTGTGAACACTGAAGCTTTCTTT. This gives the protein CASSELGRGVNTEAFF.

This rearrangement joins TRBV12-5 to TRBJ2-3; D is possibly TRBD1 (5 bases). The CDR3 length is 16 residues. CDR1 LGHNT and CDR2 FRNRAP come from the germline V gene. Trimming took off 2 bases at V and 7 bases at J, with 19 bases between the two ends. CDR3 sequence (DNA): TGTGCTAGTGGTTTGCTAGGAAACAGGCCCAGGTATACGCAGTATTTT. It specifies CASGLLGNRPRYTQYF.

The gene calls are TRBV4-3 and TRBJ1-3; TRBD1 matches at 7 bases. The CDR3 has 17 residues. Germline V gene lookup returns CDR1 LGHNA and CDR2 YSLEER. Unmatched junction bases numbered 7, after V lost 0 bases and J lost 2 bases. Here the CDR3 reads CASSQDLAGGTGNTIYF. In DNA, the CDR3 is TGCGCCAGCAGCCAAGATCTTGCAGGGGGGACTGGAAACACCATATATTTT.